This TCR beta chain was profiled in a study of a mutant IDH1 vaccine in newly diagnosed glioma. As for the study in general: Sex distribution of treated patients was roughly 60% male and roughly 40% female; mean age was 40.4 years. Pretreatment consisted of radiotherapy, temozolomide, or both, with most receiving both. Study results and limitations: The study observed vaccine-induced immune responses in around 94% of patients.

This table comes from immunoSEQ multiplex PCR, and its TCRdb copy is limited to in-frame clones, with some not included. The sample lists nearly 55,000 clones; over 70% were seen once. Time point indicated: week 5, during vaccination. The vaccine gave 300 ug of a 20-mer mutant IDH1 peptide subcutaneously per dose. This clone was detected only a few times. Antigen specificity is unknown. With 7 bases clipped from V and 1 base from J, the junction kept 9 bases outside the gene matches. Germline V CDR1 and CDR2: SNHLY, FYNNEI. The length of the CDR3 is 16 residues. Sequenced material: PBMCs, taken from a glioma patient whose treatment included an IDH1 peptide vaccine. The V call is TRBV2, the J call TRBJ1-4, with 7 bases lining up with TRBD1. The clonotype originates from a man aged 25 to 40 with glioma. CDR3 sequence reads: CASNRQGGVTNEKLFF. For the CDR3, the DNA is TGTGCCAGCAATAGACAGGGTGGAGTAACTAATGAAAAACTGTTTTTT.